This T cell receptor beta chain came from a study of T cells in localized non-small cell lung cancer. Assay used: immunoSEQ multiplex PCR; TCRdb lists only in-frame clones, some missing. The sample includes roughly 40,000 clones, around 83% of them seen just once. The CDR3 has 17 residues. Germline loops: CDR1 KGHSH, CDR2 LQKENI. The trim removed 0 bases at V and 2 bases at J, leaving 5 bases unmatched. Findings and caveats of the study: Heterogeneity is still possible, as just one tumor region was sequenced.

About this clone: Its specificity is not known.

The starting material was PBMCs, obtained before any cancer treatment. The chain combines TRBV18 with TRBJ2-3; 10 nucleotides match TRBD1. The sequence was collected from a man aged 35-69 years with stage II lung adenocarcinoma. The CDR3 loop reads CASSPPGQGGYTDTQYF. The CDR3 DNA is TGTGCCAGCTCACCACCCGGACAGGGGGGATACACAGATACGCAGTATTTT. The whole variable domain, filled in from reference TRBV18 and TRBJ2-3, reads NAGVMQNPRHLVRRRGQEARLRCSPMKGHSHVYWYRQLPEEGLKFMVYLQKENIIDESGMPKERFSAEFPKEGPSILRIQQVVRGDSAAYFCASSPPGQGGYTDTQYFGPGTRLTVL.